This T cell receptor (beta chain) is from a study of response to subunit inactivated influenza vaccine. Regarding this clonotype: Antigen specificity is unknown.

CDR3 length: 18 amino acids. The V end lost 1 base, the J end lost 0 bases, and 16 bases lay between the germline ends. The germline CDR1 and CDR2 sequences are GTSNPN and SVGIG (reference sequence). Findings of the study overall: Every seasonal influenza vaccination brings in few new T cells, the authors suggested.

TCRdb analysed the RT-PCR reads with MiXCR anew, one entry per CDR3 protein. Here the sample spans 650,000 to 700,000 distinct CDR3 sequences, 15% to 17% being singletons. The sequences come from PBMCs from blood, collected approximately 13 days after vaccination. V usage is TRBV30 and J usage is TRBJ2-6; D is ambiguous. The sequence came from a man in his fifties who received an inactivated influenza vaccine. In nucleotides, the CDR3 is TGTGCCTGGAGTGCGTTACGGACCCTCAGCTCTGGGGCCAACGTCCTGACTTTC. Translating gives CAWSALRTLSSGANVLTF.